This TCR beta chain was found in a study of T-cell reconstitution after alpha-beta-depleted transplantation in children. The TCRbeta library was prepared with unique molecular identifiers. MiXCR, applied by TCRdb to the PCR reads, yields one record per CDR3 protein. The data contain around 960,000 distinct CDR3 sequences, under 30% of them singletons. Points from the study as a whole: Diversity and T-cell counts at one year after transplant derived mostly from new T cells. At around two months after transplant, the alpha-beta T cells were reportedly derived from several hundred expanded clones that came from non-depleted graft cells.

Trimming cost V 6 bases and J 0 bases, with 14 bases left between them. The CDR3 is made up of 15 amino acids. A note on this clonotype: Its target is unknown.

This TCR was recovered from a boy younger than two who had a stem cell transplant for SCID, so the T cells may come from the graft donor. The chain employs TRBV12-3 or TRBV12-4 and TRBJ2-5; D not resolved. Source: PBMCs, mostly from graft donor cells, taken 360 days after TCRalphabeta/CD19-depleted stem cell transplant. The CDR3 nucleotides read TGTGCCAGCAGCCGCTCCCCATGGTACCAAGAGACCCAGTACTTC. This translates into CASSRSPWYQETQYF.